The 19 T cell receptor beta chains presented below share a single source sample, sequenced in a study of molecular identifiers for immune sequencing clone quantification. TCRdb re-called the PCR reads through MiXCR, storing one row per CDR3 protein. The sample holds hundreds of thousands of distinct CDR3 sequences, around 25% seen once. Sequenced input: naive CD8+ T cells from blood, with Jurkat cell RNA spiked in. As for subset: FACS-sorted CD8+CD4-CCR7+CD45RA+ naive T cells. The source is a human donor in good health. Some libraries in this study had Jurkat cell RNA spiked in.

This clonotype was detected ten times or more. V and J are TRBV9 and TRBJ2-7, with TRBD2 as a possible D gene (5 bases). From germline, CDR1 is SGDLS and CDR2 YYNGEE. V was shortened by 0 bases and J by 1 base, with 5 bases between the two germline ends. This CDR3 region has 13 residues. CDR3 loop: CASSVGTSYEQYF. The CDR3 bases are TGTGCCAGCAGCGTAGGGACTTCCTACGAGCAGTACTTC.

The rearrangement links TRBV19 to TRBJ1-1, with a tentative D call TRBD1 (6 bases). The V and J ends lost 4 bases and 0 bases respectively, with 12 bases between them. The CDR3 sequence is 15 residues long. Per germline, CDR1 LNHDA and CDR2 SQIVND (reference sequence). The CDR3 nucleotides read TGTGCCAGTAGTAAAGATCAGGGGATGAACACTGAAGCTTTCTTT. Residues: CASSKDQGMNTEAFF. Full variable domain (rest looked up from reference TRBV19 and TRBJ1-1): DGGITQSPKYLFRKEGQNVTLSCEQNLNHDAMYWYRQDPGQGLRLIYYSQIVNDFQKGDIAEGYSVSREKKESFPLTVTSAQKNPTAFYLCASSKDQGMNTEAFFGQGTRLTVV.

The chain links TRBV20-1 to TRBJ2-7; D might be TRBD1 (6 bases). Germline lookup yields CDR1 DFQATT and CDR2 SNEGSKA (reference sequence). V lost 6 bases, J lost 3 bases, and 18 bases lay in between. CDR3 length: 14 residues. CDR3 residues: CSATKGKDSYEQYF. CDR3 nucleotides: TGCAGTGCGACGAAAGGGAAGGACAGCTACGAGCAGTACTTC.

Worth noting for this clonotype: A much larger clone is a single base away; this may be a read error. The chain employs TRBV20-1 and TRBJ2-7; D ambiguous. This CDR3 spans 12 amino acids. Germline CDR1 and CDR2: DFQATT and SNEGSKA (reference sequence). The CDR3 region is CSAGDLGYEQYF. Here the CDR3 DNA reads TGCAGTGCTGGAGATTTGGGCTACGAGCAGTACTTC.

This clonotype was picked up a small number of times. The genes are TRBV4-1 and TRBJ2-1; 8 bases line up with TRBD2. CDR3 length: 16 residues. Germline CDR1 and CDR2: MGHRA and YSYEKL. The V gene end was trimmed by 3 bases and the J gene end by 5 bases; junction bases not matched to a gene: 9. The DNA for the CDR3 is TGCGCCAGCAGCCACGGTACTAGCGGAGGTCACAATGAGCAGTTCTTC. This codes for CASSHGTSGGHNEQFF.

This chain uses TRBV27 with TRBJ1-1; 9 bases line up with TRBD1. Germline V lookup: CDR1 MNHEY, CDR2 SMNVEV (reference sequence). The V segment lost 5 bases and the J segment 6 bases; nucleotides outside the gene matches: 10. CDR3 length: 15 amino acids. The DNA for the CDR3 is TGTGCCAGCAGTGGGGACAGGGCTCGGGGGGCTGAAGCTTTCTTT. It codes for CASSGDRARGAEAFF.

This clonotype was seen a handful of times. J is TRBJ1-1 and V is TRBV9; no definite D call. V lost 4 bases to trimming and J lost 0 bases, with 13 bases between them. This CDR3 contains 15 residues. CDR1 and CDR2 (germline): SGDLS, YYNGEE. Here the CDR3 reads CASSPGFTVNTEAFF. The CDR3 DNA reads TGTGCCAGCAGCCCTGGATTTACGGTGAACACTGAAGCTTTCTTT.

Worth noting for this clonotype: A much larger clone lies one base from this, so it may be a read error. This rearrangement joins TRBV4-3 to TRBJ1-2; D is possibly TRBD1 (5 bases). The germline V gene has CDR1 LGHNA and CDR2 YSLEER. V was shortened by 4 bases and J by 2 bases, with 11 bases between the two germline ends. The CDR3 loop spans 14 amino acids. The CDR3: CASSRGGANYGYTF. CDR3 nucleotides: TGCGCCAGCAGCCGAGGAGGGGCAAACTATGGCTACACCTTC.

The rearrangement joins TRBV28 to TRBJ1-5; D gene uncertain. V gave up 5 bases and J gave up 7 bases, with 15 bases separating them. Germline assignment: CDR1 MDHEN and CDR2 SYDVKM. The CDR3 is made up of 14 amino acids. The CDR3 is CASSTNRQAQPQHF. The CDR3 DNA reads as TGTGCCAGCAGTACCAACAGACAAGCCCAGCCCCAGCATTTT.

The genes are TRBV6-2 or TRBV6-3 and TRBJ2-5, with 12 bases aligning to TRBD2. CDR1 MNHEY and CDR2 SVGEGT come from the germline V gene. The ends lost 6 bases at V and 4 bases at J; junction bases unmatched: 6. The CDR3 has 15 amino acids. The CDR3 DNA reads TGTGCCAGCAGGCTAGCGGGGGGGCCCTTAGAGACCCAGTACTTC. Encoded protein: CASRLAGGPLETQYF.

This clonotype was counted ten times or more. The chain couples TRBV28 to TRBJ2-3; 10 bases line up with TRBD2. Germline V gives CDR1 MDHEN, CDR2 SYDVKM. V shed 6 bases and J 4 bases; nucleotides not matched to a gene: 7. CDR3 length: 15 residues. DNA for the CDR3: TGTGCCAGCAGCTCCGGGACTAGCGTAGCAGATACGCAGTATTTT. Its protein is CASSSGTSVADTQYF.

This chain joins TRBV6-2 or TRBV6-3 and TRBJ2-5; 7 nucleotides line up with TRBD2. CDR1 is MNHEY and CDR2 is SVGEGT in the germline V gene. The CDR3 is 13 residues long. V lost 11 bases to trimming and J lost 2 bases; unmatched junction nucleotides: 8. CDR3 sequence: CAGGLSLQETQYF. DNA for the CDR3: TGTGCCGGGGGACTATCCCTGCAAGAGACCCAGTACTTC.

This clonotype appeared a few times. The V call is TRBV4-3, the J call TRBJ2-7; 8 positions match TRBD2. The CDR3 contains 16 residues. Germline CDR1 and CDR2: LGHNA and YSLEER. V lost 0 bases, J lost 4 bases, and 8 bases stayed unmatched. The CDR3 region is CASSQEPSGSSYEQYF. CDR3 coding DNA: TGCGCCAGCAGCCAAGAGCCCAGCGGGAGTAGTTACGAGCAGTACTTC.

The chain employs TRBV3-1 and TRBJ1-5; no firm D call. The CDR3 runs 14 residues. V gave up 8 bases and J gave up 4 bases, with 15 bases separating them. Per germline, CDR1 LGHDT and CDR2 YNNKEL (reference sequence). CDR3 amino acids: CASPSRARNQPQHF. CDR3 coding DNA: TGTGCCAGCCCCTCCCGGGCGAGAAATCAGCCCCAGCATTTT. The variable domain in full, with the rest retrieved from reference TRBV3-1 and TRBJ1-5, is DTAVSQTPKYLVTQMGNDKSIKCEQNLGHDTMYWYKQDSKKFLKIMFSYNNKELIINETVPNRFSPKSPDKAHLNLHINSLELGDSAVYFCASPSRARNQPQHFGDGTRLSIL.

The table lists this clonotype with a few counts. This rearrangement joins TRBV24-1 to TRBJ2-5, with TRBD1 matching 9 bases. The V and J ends lost 1 base and 5 bases, in that order; junction bases with no gene match: 4. The CDR3 is 15 amino acids. Germline V gene sequence: CDR1 KGHDR, CDR2 SFDVKD. The CDR3 spells CATSDLYRGLETQYF. Written as DNA, the CDR3 is TGTGCCACCAGTGATTTATACAGGGGGCTCGAGACCCAGTACTTC.

The J gene is TRBJ1-1, the V gene TRBV19; D perhaps matches TRBD1 (5 bases). Between the trimmed V and J ends, which lost 7 bases and 0 bases, there was a span of 12 bases. The CDR3 consists of 14 residues. The germline V gene has CDR1 LNHDA and CDR2 SQIVND (reference sequence). CDR3 residues: CASNANRLNTEAFF. In DNA form, the CDR3 reads TGTGCCAGTAACGCCAACAGGTTGAACACTGAAGCTTTCTTT.

This clonotype was detected a few times. One end of the junction varies from germline; a read error may be responsible. This CDR3 reads CASSTGIGADTQYF. The CDR3, as DNA: TGTGCTAGCAGCACCGGGATTGGGGCAGATACGCAGTATTTT. The V call is TRBV7-7, the J call TRBJ2-3, with a possible D match to TRBD2 (5 bases). The CDR3 has 14 amino acids. Germline assignment: CDR1 SSHAT and CDR2 FNYEAQ (reference sequence).

The sample holds a few counts of this clonotype. The chain employs TRBV7-6 and TRBJ2-7; D remains unclear. The CDR3 consists of 11 residues. V was pared by 6 bases and J by 5 bases, with 8 bases between. In germline, CDR1 is SGHVS, CDR2 FNYEAQ. The CDR3 bases are TGTGCCAGCAGTTGGGCGGACGAGCAGTACTTC. This translates into CASSWADEQYF. The full variable domain, rest sourced from reference TRBV7-6 and TRBJ2-7, is GAGVSQSPRYKVTKRGQDVALRCDPISGHVSLYWYRQALGQGPEFLTYFNYEAQQDKSGLPNDRFSAERPEGSISTLTIQRTEQRDSAMYRCASSWADEQYFGPGTRLTVT.

The chain joins TRBV4-1 to TRBJ1-5; no clear D. Trimming left V 0 bases short and J 7 bases short, with 10 bases between. The CDR3 has 14 residues. The V gene's germline CDR1 is MGHRA and CDR2 YSYEKL. CDR3 sequence (DNA): TGCGCCAGCAGCCAAGATCGGGCAGAACAGCCCCAGCATTTT. Protein product: CASSQDRAEQPQHF.